What follows are 24 T cell receptor beta chains derived from one specimen sequenced in a study of cytomegalovirus exposure and HLA in healthy donors. The PCR had 60 Vbeta and 13 Jbeta primers. Produced via immunoSEQ multiplex PCR; TCRdb's table is partial and in-frame only. The table lists roughly 110,000 clones, around three quarters of them singletons. The sample was PBMCs. The receptors come from a male donor in good health and CMV-seronegative.

V usage is TRBV7-8 and J usage is TRBJ2-7; TRBD2 matches 8 bases. The CDR3 runs to 15 residues. Germline loops: CDR1 SGHVS, CDR2 FQNEAQ. J lost 7 bases, V lost 1 base, and 9 bases had no gene match. CDR3 nucleotide sequence: TGTGCCAGCAGCTTAGACAGCGGGGGTCTGGGGGAGCAGTACTTC. Translating gives CASSLDSGGLGEQYF. The entire variable domain, with the rest obtained from reference TRBV7-8 and TRBJ2-7, is as follows: GAGVSQSPRYKVAKRGQDVALRCDPISGHVSLFWYQQALGQGPEFLTYFQNEAQLDKSGLPSDRFFAERPEGSVSTLKIQRTQQEDSAVYLCASSLDSGGLGEQYFGPGTRLTVT.

Only one count was recorded for this clone. The chain couples TRBV10-1 to TRBJ2-1, with TRBD2 matching over 8 bases. J was trimmed by 5 bases and V by 8 bases; bases with no gene match: 8. The CDR3 loop spans 14 amino acids. CDR1 is WNHNN, CDR2 SYGVQD, per germline (reference sequence). CDR3: CASVGTSGNNEQFF. CDR3 sequence (DNA): TGCGCCAGCGTTGGAACTAGCGGAAACAATGAGCAGTTCTTC.

The CDR3 loop is CASSLSGPNSGNTIYF. CDR3 coding DNA: TGCGCCAGCAGCTTGTCAGGGCCTAACTCTGGAAACACCATATATTTT. The rearrangement links TRBV5-1 to TRBJ1-3, with D tentatively TRBD1 (5 bases). The V gene lost 1 base and the J gene lost 0 bases, with 11 bases spanning the gap. Germline V gives CDR1 SGHRS, CDR2 YFSETQ. This CDR3 comprises 16 residues.

A single count supports this clone. V gene TRBV5-6 combines with J gene TRBJ2-3; D remains ambiguous. Trimming removed 0 bases from V and 1 base from J, with 12 bases in between. The length of the CDR3 is 16 residues. The germline gives CDR1 SGHDT, CDR2 YYEEEE. For the CDR3, the DNA is TGTGCCAGCAGCTTGGAAGCAAAAATGGGCACAGATACGCAGTATTTT. Protein sequence: CASSLEAKMGTDTQYF.

V is TRBV10-1 and J is TRBJ2-3; perhaps TRBD2 as D (5 bases). CDR3 length: 13 residues. Looked up from germline, CDR1 is WNHNN and CDR2 is SYGVQD (reference sequence). Trimming left V 5 bases short and J 1 base short, with 7 bases between. CDR3 protein: CASSTRRTDTQYF. The CDR3 DNA is TGCGCCAGCAGTACTAGACGCACAGATACGCAGTATTTT.

The CDR3 bases are TGTGCCAGCAGCGTGGGACTAGCGGAAGAGACCCAGTACTTC. Its translation: CASSVGLAEETQYF. This chain links TRBV9 with TRBJ2-5, with TRBD2 identical over 11 bases. CDR1 and CDR2 (germline): SGDLS, YYNGEE. This CDR3 spans 14 amino acids. V gave up 2 bases and J gave up 3 bases; unmatched junction bases: 0.

This rearrangement joins TRBV9 to TRBJ2-7; possibly TRBD2 for D (5 bases). The CDR3 spans 15 residues. In germline, CDR1 is SGDLS, CDR2 YYNGEE. The V end lost 0 bases, the J end lost 4 bases, and 14 bases lay between the germline ends. As DNA, the CDR3 is TGTGCCAGCAGCGTAGGCGGGCGGTCCCATTACGAGCAGTACTTC. This encodes CASSVGGRSHYEQYF.

This chain connects TRBV19 to TRBJ2-7, with D perhaps TRBD1 (7 bases). The CDR3 extends over 16 amino acids. Germline CDR1 LNHDA, CDR2 SQIVND (reference sequence). Trimming stripped 1 base from V and 2 bases from J, with 15 bases between. CDR3 in amino acids: CASSIVVEGAPYEQYF. The CDR3 DNA is TGTGCCAGTAGTATAGTGGTGGAGGGGGCTCCCTACGAGCAGTACTTC.

V is TRBV9 and J is TRBJ2-7; TRBD1 aligns across 10 bases. The CDR3 consists of 15 residues. CDR1 is SGDLS, CDR2 YYNGEE, per germline. The V segment lost 4 bases and the J segment 3 bases; nucleotides outside the gene matches: 7. CDR3 sequence (DNA): TGTGCCAGCAGCCCCGGGACAGGGGTCCTCTACGAGCAGTACTTC. Amino acid sequence: CASSPGTGVLYEQYF.

CDR3 DNA sequence: TGTGCCAGCAGCGTAGGACAGGGGGCGCGGGCCACTGAAGCTTTCTTT. Translated, it gives CASSVGQGARATEAFF. The chain is built from TRBV9 and TRBJ1-1; 10 nucleotides agree with TRBD1. CDR3 length: 16 amino acids. From germline, CDR1 is SGDLS and CDR2 YYNGEE. With V trimmed by 0 bases and J by 4 bases, 6 bases remained unmatched.

This chain joins TRBV13 and TRBJ2-5, with 14 bases lining up with TRBD2. The V gene end was trimmed by 5 bases and the J gene end by 11 bases; junction bases not matched to a gene: 10. The CDR3 runs 15 residues. Germline CDR1 is PRHDT and CDR2 is FYEKMQ (reference sequence). The CDR3: CASSPGTSGRGEQYF. DNA of the CDR3: TGTGCCAGCAGCCCCGGGACTAGCGGGAGAGGTGAGCAGTACTTC.

This clone showed up just once. The V call is TRBV18, the J call TRBJ1-2, with D possibly matching TRBD1 (5 bases). V was shortened by 4 bases and J by 10 bases, with 16 bases between the two germline ends. The CDR3 is made up of 13 amino acids. Germline V lookup: CDR1 KGHSH, CDR2 LQKENI. CDR3 in DNA: TGTGCCAGCTCACTGCCAGGGATATCCCTCTACACCTTC. Translated, it gives CASSLPGISLYTF.

The chain couples TRBV10-1 to TRBJ2-5, with D unresolved. V dropped 2 bases and J dropped 7 bases, with 14 bases sitting between them. The CDR3 has 14 residues. In germline, CDR1 is WNHNN, CDR2 SYGVQD (reference sequence). CDR3 sequence: CASSEDSSSRTQYF. In DNA, the CDR3 is TGCGCCAGCAGTGAGGATAGTAGCTCACGGACCCAGTACTTC.

The chain recombines TRBV15 with TRBJ2-7, with 11 positions matching TRBD1. Germline CDR1 is LNHNV and CDR2 is YYDKDF (reference sequence). The CDR3 spans 13 residues. After removal of 7 bases from V and 3 bases from J, the junction contained 2 bases not matched to a gene. CDR3 nucleotides: TGTGCCACCACCGGGACAGGGGGCTACGAGCAGTACTTC. Protein sequence: CATTGTGGYEQYF.

The V call is TRBV28, the J call TRBJ2-5, with D possibly being TRBD2 (5 bases). Germline loops: CDR1 MDHEN, CDR2 SYDVKM. This CDR3 comprises 14 residues. V dropped 2 bases and J dropped 0 bases, with 7 bases sitting between them. The CDR3 DNA sequence: TGTGCCAGCAGTTTAGAGGGCCACCAAGAGACCCAGTACTTC. Protein product: CASSLEGHQETQYF. The full variable domain, rest sourced from reference TRBV28 and TRBJ2-5, is DVKVTQSSRYLVKRTGEKVFLECVQDMDHENMFWYRQDPGLGLRLIYFSYDVKMKEKGDIPEGYSVSREKKERFSLILESASTNQTSMYLCASSLEGHQETQYFGPGTRLLVL.

The V and J genes are TRBV18 and TRBJ2-6; D possibly corresponds to TRBD2 (6 bases). Per the germline V gene, CDR1 is KGHSH and CDR2 is LQKENI. Trimming removed 3 bases at V and 4 bases at J, with 10 bases between. The CDR3 has 15 residues. The CDR3 sequence is CASSPGGAGANVLTF. In DNA form, the CDR3 reads TGTGCCAGCTCACCCGGAGGGGCCGGGGCCAACGTCCTGACTTTC.

The V and J genes are TRBV29-1 and TRBJ1-2; 7 bases map to TRBD1. The CDR3 has 13 amino acids. Germline trimming cut 0 bases from V and 3 bases from J; bases unmatched to any gene: 1. Germline V lookup: CDR1 SQVTM, CDR2 ANQGSEA. The CDR3 DNA sequence: TGCAGCGTTGAAGAGGGACAGTACTATGGCTACACCTTC. Translating gives CSVEEGQYYGYTF.

This clone was detected only a few times. Sequence at one end of the junction differs from germline and may be a read error. V is TRBV28 and J is TRBJ2-7, with 7 nucleotides matching TRBD2. CDR3 length: 15 residues. Germline CDR1 reads MDHEN; CDR2 reads SYDVKM. In DNA form, the CDR3 reads TGTGCCAGCAGTTTACCGGCCCGGGTTGGGAGGGCCAGGGACTTC. Protein product: CASSLPARVGRARDF. Together with reference TRBV28 and TRBJ2-7, the CDR3 gives the full variable domain: DVKVTQSSRYLVKRTGEKVFLECVQDMDHENMFWYRQDPGLGLRLIYFSYDVKMKEKGDIPEGYSVSREKKERFSLILESASTNQTSMYLCASSLPARVGRARDFGPGTRLTVT.

The CDR3 DNA is TGTGCCAGCGGAGGGGCCCGGGCCCGAGGGACCCAGTACTTC. This translates into CASGGARARGTQYF. This sequence joins TRBV2 and TRBJ2-5; TRBD2 is a possible D gene (6 bases). CDR3 length equals 14 residues. The V gene lost 8 bases and the J gene lost 7 bases, with 20 bases spanning the gap. Germline lookup yields CDR1 SNHLY and CDR2 FYNNEI.

The J gene is TRBJ1-1, the V gene TRBV21-1; the D call in the table, TRBD1, was not verified against the DNA. TRBV21-1 is a known pseudogene. The CDR3 is 16 amino acids. CDR3 in DNA: TGTGCCAGCAGCCACCGGACAGAAAACTTGAACACTGAAGCTTTCTTT. It yields the protein CASSHRTENLNTEAFF.

This rearrangement joins TRBV5-4 to TRBJ1-5, with D possibly being TRBD1 (5 bases). V was clipped by 0 bases and J by 1 base, with 8 bases between them. CDR3 length equals 15 residues. Germline loops: CDR1 SGHNT, CDR2 YYREEE (reference sequence). CDR3 DNA: TGTGCCAGCAGCTTGGACGGGGGGAGCAATCAGCCCCAGCATTTT. Its protein product is CASSLDGGSNQPQHF.

The J gene is TRBJ2-1, the V gene TRBV7-3; 9 nucleotides match TRBD2. CDR1 and CDR2 (germline): SGHTA, FQGTGA. The junction had 8 bases not matched to a gene; V was cut back by 0 bases and J by 5 bases. The CDR3 runs 17 residues. The CDR3 loop reads CASSLTRREGLDNEQFF. CDR3 nucleotide sequence: TGTGCCAGCAGCTTAACGAGGCGGGAGGGGCTTGACAATGAGCAGTTCTTC.

V usage is TRBV19 and J usage is TRBJ2-4, with D tentatively TRBD2 (5 bases). With 3 bases removed from V and 6 bases from J, the gap between germline ends came to 9 bases. This CDR3 has 13 residues. Germline V lookup: CDR1 LNHDA, CDR2 SQIVND (reference sequence). The CDR3 DNA is TGTGCCAGTAGTATCCACGAGGGAAACATTCAGTACTTC. Encoded protein: CASSIHEGNIQYF.

This chain connects TRBV27 to TRBJ2-1; 7 bases fit TRBD2. Germline trimming cut 7 bases from V and 9 bases from J; bases unmatched to any gene: 12. The CDR3 covers 14 residues. The V gene's germline CDR1 is MNHEY and CDR2 SMNVEV (reference sequence). The CDR3 loop is CASKGRTRLGEQFF. CDR3 DNA sequence: TGTGCCAGCAAGGGTCGGACTAGGTTAGGTGAGCAGTTCTTC.